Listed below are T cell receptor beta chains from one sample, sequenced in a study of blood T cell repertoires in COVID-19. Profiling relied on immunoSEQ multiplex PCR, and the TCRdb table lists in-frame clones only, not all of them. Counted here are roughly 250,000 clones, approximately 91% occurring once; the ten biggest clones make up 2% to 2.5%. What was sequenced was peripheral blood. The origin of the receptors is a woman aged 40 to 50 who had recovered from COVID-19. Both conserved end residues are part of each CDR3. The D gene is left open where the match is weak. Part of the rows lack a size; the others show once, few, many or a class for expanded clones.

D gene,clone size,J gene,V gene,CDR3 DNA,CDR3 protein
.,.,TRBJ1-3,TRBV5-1,TGCGCCAGCAGACAGGAGAGCTCTGGAAACACCATATATTTT,CASRQESSGNTIYF
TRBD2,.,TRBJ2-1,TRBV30,TGTGCCTGGATGCTAGGGCGGGAGTACAATGAGCAGTTCTTC,CAWMLGREYNEQFF
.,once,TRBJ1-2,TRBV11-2,TGTGCCAGCAGCTTAGATCACCTTCGGGGGGCAGGTGGCTACACCTTC,CASSLDHLRGAGGYTF
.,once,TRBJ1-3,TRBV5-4,TGTGCCAGCAGCTTGCAAGGACTGCTCTCTGGAAACACCATATATTTT,CASSLQGLLSGNTIYF
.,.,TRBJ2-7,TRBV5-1,TGCGCCAGCAGCTTGGTGGCTGATCCCTACGAGCAGTACTTC,CASSLVADPYEQYF
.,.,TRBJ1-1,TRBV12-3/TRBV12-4,TGTGCCAGCAGTTTAATTGAGGGCACTGAAGCTTTCTTT,CASSLIEGTEAFF
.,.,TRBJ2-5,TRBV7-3,TGTGCCAGCAGCTTAACAGGGGGCCAAGAGACCCAGTACTTC,CASSLTGGQETQYF
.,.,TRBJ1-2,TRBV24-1,TGTGCCACCAGTGAAATGGACAGCAACTATGGCTACACCTTC,CATSEMDSNYGYTF
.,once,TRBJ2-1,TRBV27,TGTGCCAACCCCGGGGGCAATGAGCAGTTCTTC,CANPGGNEQFF
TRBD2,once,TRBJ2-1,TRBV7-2,TGTGCCAGCAGCTTGCGATCCCAGACACTAGCGGGGAAGAACAATGAGCAGTTCTTC,CASSLRSQTLAGKNNEQFF
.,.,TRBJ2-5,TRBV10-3,TGTGCCATCAGTGATGTTGGACAATTCAAAGAGACCCAGTACTTC,CAISDVGQFKETQYF
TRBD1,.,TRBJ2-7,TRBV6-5,TGTGCCAGCAGTTCGACAGGGGATGAGCAGTACTTC,CASSSTGDEQYF
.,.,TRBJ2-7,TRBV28,TGTGCCAGCAGTCCCCCCGTGGGGGCGGGGGTCCACGAGCAGTACTTC,CASSPPVGAGVHEQYF
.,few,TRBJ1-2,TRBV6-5,TGTGCCAGCAGTCGTGACAGAAGCTATGGCTACACCTTC,CASSRDRSYGYTF
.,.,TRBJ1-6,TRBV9,TGTGCCAGCAGCGTGCAGGACTATAATTCACCCCTCCACTTT,CASSVQDYNSPLHF
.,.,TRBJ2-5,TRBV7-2,TGTGCCAGCAGTTTAGCAGGGGCTCAAGAGACCCAGTACTTC,CASSLAGAQETQYF